Following are 10 T cell receptor beta chains from one sample sequenced in a study of CD8 T cells in ankylosing spondylitis. TCRdb recomputed calls from the 5' RACE reads with MiXCR, one row per CDR3 protein. In the table there are roughly 64,000 distinct CDR3 sequences, over 5% of which are singletons. What was sequenced was synovial fluid, either unsorted or a sorted T cell fraction (not recorded which). The receptor set was obtained from a male donor with ankylosing spondylitis.

This clonotype was counted many times. The rearrangement joins TRBV9 to TRBJ2-7; D remains unclear. Germline CDR1 is SGDLS and CDR2 is YYNGEE. CDR3 size: 14 residues. Trimming cost V 4 bases and J 1 base, with 12 bases left between them. CDR3: CASSPVAGSYEQYF. CDR3 nucleotide sequence: TGTGCCAGCAGCCCGGTGGCCGGATCCTACGAGCAGTACTTC.

This clonotype came up many times. The gene calls are TRBV5-5 and TRBJ2-1; D uncertain. The CDR3 spans 17 residues. Trimming stripped 0 bases from V and 0 bases from J, with 13 bases between. The V gene's germline CDR1 is SGHKS and CDR2 YYEKEE (reference sequence). The CDR3 reads CASSLAGSPSSYNEQFF. CDR3 bases: TGTGCCAGCAGCTTGGCCGGCAGCCCGAGCTCCTACAATGAGCAGTTCTTC.

This clonotype was detected ten times or more. The chain recombines TRBV4-2 with TRBJ2-2; D is unresolved. CDR1 and CDR2 from the germline V gene are LGHNA and YNFKEQ. V lost 1 base and J 4 bases, leaving 7 bases between the germline ends. CDR3 length: 14 residues. The chain's CDR3 is CASSQGDPTGELFF. Here the CDR3 DNA reads TGTGCCAGCAGCCAAGGAGACCCCACCGGGGAGCTGTTTTTT.

A few counts support this clonotype. The CDR3 spells CASSPRAGLSTDTQYF. CDR3 in DNA: TGTGCCAGCTCACCACGTGCGGGACTTAGCACAGATACGCAGTATTTT. The chain joins TRBV18 to TRBJ2-3; the D gene is possibly TRBD2 (6 bases). This CDR3 is built from 16 residues. Trimming removed 1 base at V and 0 bases at J, with 11 bases between. Germline CDR1 KGHSH, CDR2 LQKENI.

J is TRBJ2-4 and V is TRBV7-2, with 11 bases aligning to TRBD2. Germline values: CDR1 SGHTA, CDR2 FQGNSA. Losses at the gene ends were 0 bases for V and 6 bases for J; bases not matched to a gene: 1. The CDR3 is made up of 15 amino acids. CDR3 residues: CASSLAGTSGNIQYF. The CDR3 DNA is TGTGCCAGCAGCTTAGCTGGGACTAGCGGAAACATTCAGTACTTC.

CDR3 sequence: CASSEPGTRHEQFF. In DNA, the CDR3 is TGTGCCAGCAGTGAACCGGGGACTAGACATGAGCAGTTCTTC. The chain uses TRBV6-1 and TRBJ2-1; 8 nucleotides agree with TRBD2. Looked up from germline, CDR1 is MNHNS and CDR2 is SASEGT. V lost 2 bases and J lost 8; bases outside the gene matches: 5. The CDR3 length is 14 residues.

This clonotype was recorded at least ten times. The CDR3 nucleotides read TGCGCCAGCAGCTCCGGGACTAGCGGGAGCCACGAGCAGTACTTC. Encoded protein: CASSSGTSGSHEQYF. The V call is TRBV5-1, the J call TRBJ2-7; the match to TRBD2 covers 14 bases. CDR3 length equals 15 residues. V was pared by 3 bases and J by 5 bases, with 4 bases of the junction left unmatched. Germline V gene lookup returns CDR1 SGHRS and CDR2 YFSETQ.

This clonotype appeared many times. V is TRBV2 and J is TRBJ2-1; 8 positions match TRBD2. The CDR3 is 11 residues long. V dropped 6 bases and J dropped 12; count of bases not matched to a gene: 4. CDR1 is SNHLY, CDR2 FYNNEI, per germline. CDR3 residues: CASSSGSGQFF. The CDR3 DNA is TGTGCCAGCAGCAGCGGGAGCGGGCAGTTCTTC.

This clonotype was seen a few times. The V call is TRBV12-3 or TRBV12-4, the J call TRBJ1-5; no clear D. The CDR3 has 14 amino acids. The V gene lost 5 bases and the J gene lost 6 bases, with 14 bases spanning the gap. The CDR3 loop is CASSRTTGGQPQHF. Here the CDR3 DNA reads TGTGCCAGCAGTCGCACCACCGGCGGTCAGCCCCAGCATTTT.

This clonotype showed up many times. The chain carries TRBV12-3 or TRBV12-4 and TRBJ2-7; TRBD1 agrees at 8 bases. V lost 4 bases to trimming and J lost 6 bases; unmatched junction nucleotides: 8. The CDR3 is 14 residues long. The CDR3 is CASSSTGEVGEQYF. As DNA, the CDR3 is TGTGCCAGCAGTTCGACAGGGGAGGTTGGCGAGCAGTACTTC.